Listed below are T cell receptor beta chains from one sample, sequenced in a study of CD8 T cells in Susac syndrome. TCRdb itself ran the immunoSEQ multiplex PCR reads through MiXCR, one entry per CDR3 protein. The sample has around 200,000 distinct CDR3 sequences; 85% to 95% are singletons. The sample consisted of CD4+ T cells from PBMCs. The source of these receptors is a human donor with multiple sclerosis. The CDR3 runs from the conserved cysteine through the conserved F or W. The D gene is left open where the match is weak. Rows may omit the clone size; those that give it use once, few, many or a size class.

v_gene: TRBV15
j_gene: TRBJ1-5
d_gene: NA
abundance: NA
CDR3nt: TGTGCCACCAGCAGATCTCCTGCAGGGAATCAGCCCCAGCATTTT
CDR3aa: CATSRSPAGNQPQHF

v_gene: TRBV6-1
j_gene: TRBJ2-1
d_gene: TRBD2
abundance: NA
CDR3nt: TGTGCCAGCAGTGCCCTATCCGCTAGCGGGGGGGGACATGTGCAGTTCTTC
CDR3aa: CASSALSASGGGHVQFF

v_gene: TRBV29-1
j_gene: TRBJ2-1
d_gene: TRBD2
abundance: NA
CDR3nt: TGCAGCGTTGCCCCTAGCGGGGGATACAATGAGCAGTTCTTC
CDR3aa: CSVAPSGGYNEQFF

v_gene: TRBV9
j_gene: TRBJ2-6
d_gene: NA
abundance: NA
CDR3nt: TGTGCCAGCAGCGTACAGAACTCTGGGGCCAACGTCCTGACTTTC
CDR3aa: CASSVQNSGANVLTF

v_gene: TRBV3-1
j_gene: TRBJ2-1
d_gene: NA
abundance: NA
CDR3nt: TGTGCCAGCAGCCCCGCAGTGTACAATGAGCAGTTCTTC
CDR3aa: CASSPAVYNEQFF

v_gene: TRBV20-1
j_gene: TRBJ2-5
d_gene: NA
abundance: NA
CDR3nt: TGCAGTGCTCCGGACCCTGGACAAGAGACCCAGTACTTC
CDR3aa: CSAPDPGQETQYF

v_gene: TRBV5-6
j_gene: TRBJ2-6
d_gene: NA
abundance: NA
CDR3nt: TGTGCCAGCAGCCCGAGGTACCCTGGGGCCAACGTCCTGACTTTC
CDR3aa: CASSPRYPGANVLTF

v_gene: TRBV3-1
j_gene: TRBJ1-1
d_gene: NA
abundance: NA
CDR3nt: TGTGCCAGCATGCGACTCTCCTCGGGCACTGAAGCTTTCTTT
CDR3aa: CASMRLSSGTEAFF

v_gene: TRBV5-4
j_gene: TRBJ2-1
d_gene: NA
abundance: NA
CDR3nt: TGTGCCAGCAGACTAGGTAGCCGGGGGTGGAGCAATGAGCAGTTCTTC
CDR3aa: CASRLGSRGWSNEQFF

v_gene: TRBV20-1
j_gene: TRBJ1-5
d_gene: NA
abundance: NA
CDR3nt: TGCAGTGCTAGGAAGCCAGGGGCTCCTGGTCAGCCCCAGCATTTT
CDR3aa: CSARKPGAPGQPQHF

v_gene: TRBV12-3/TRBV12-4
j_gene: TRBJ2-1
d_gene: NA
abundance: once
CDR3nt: TGTGCCAGCAGTTTTTACGGAAATGAGCAGTTCTTC
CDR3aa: CASSFYGNEQFF

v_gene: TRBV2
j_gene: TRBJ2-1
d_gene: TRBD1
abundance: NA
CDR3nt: TGTGCCAGCAGTCCATGGACAGGGGACAATGAGCAGTTCTTC
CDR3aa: CASSPWTGDNEQFF

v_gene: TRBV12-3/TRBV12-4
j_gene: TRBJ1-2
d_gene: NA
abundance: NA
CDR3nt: TGTGCCAGCAGTAGTTGGACAGACTATGGCTACACCTTC
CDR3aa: CASSSWTDYGYTF

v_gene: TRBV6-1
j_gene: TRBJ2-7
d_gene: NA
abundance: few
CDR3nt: TGTGCCAGCCTCCCTAAAGGCGGGTCCCTATTGAACGAGCAGTACTTC
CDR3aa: CASLPKGGSLLNEQYF

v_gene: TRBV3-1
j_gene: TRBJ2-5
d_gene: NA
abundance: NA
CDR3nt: TGTGCCAGCAGCCAAGACCGCCAGGGGGGACAGTGGGAGACCCAGTACTTC
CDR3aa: CASSQDRQGGQWETQYF

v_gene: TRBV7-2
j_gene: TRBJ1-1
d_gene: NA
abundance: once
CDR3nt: TGTGCCAGCAGCTATCCGGGGCCAAATGAAGCTTTCTTT
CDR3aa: CASSYPGPNEAFF

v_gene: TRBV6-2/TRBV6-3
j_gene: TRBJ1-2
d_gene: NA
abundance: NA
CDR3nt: TGTGCCAGCAGCCCCATAGGTCGCGGCAAGGGCTATGGCTACACCTTC
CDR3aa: CASSPIGRGKGYGYTF

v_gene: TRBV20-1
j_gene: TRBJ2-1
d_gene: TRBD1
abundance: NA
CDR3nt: TGCAGTGCTGGAACCGGGACAGCTTACAATGAGCAGTTCTTC
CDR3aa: CSAGTGTAYNEQFF

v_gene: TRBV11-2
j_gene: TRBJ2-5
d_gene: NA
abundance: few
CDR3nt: TGTGCCAGCAGCTTTAGGCGGGCCCAAGAGACCCAGTACTTC
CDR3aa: CASSFRRAQETQYF

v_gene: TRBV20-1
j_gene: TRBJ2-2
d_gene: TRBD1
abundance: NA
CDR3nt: TGCAGTGCACACGACAGGGCCAACACCGGGGAGCTGTTTTTT
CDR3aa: CSAHDRANTGELFF

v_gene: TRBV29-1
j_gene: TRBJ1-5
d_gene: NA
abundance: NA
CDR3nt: TGCAGCGTTGAAGATTCGGCAGGAGCTCAGCCCCAGCATTTT
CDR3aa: CSVEDSAGAQPQHF

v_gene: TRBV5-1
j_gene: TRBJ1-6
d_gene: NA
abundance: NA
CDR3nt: TGCGCCAGCAGCTTGGCCGAGGGGAGGAATTCACCCCTCCACTTT
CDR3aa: CASSLAEGRNSPLHF

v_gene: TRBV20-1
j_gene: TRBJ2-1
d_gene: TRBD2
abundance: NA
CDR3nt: TGCAGTCGAGGCGGGGGGTCCTACAATGAGCAGTTCTTC
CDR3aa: CSRGGGSYNEQFF

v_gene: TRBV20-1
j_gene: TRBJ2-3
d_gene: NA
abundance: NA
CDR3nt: TGCAGTGCTAGACGAACCTTGGGCGGGGTTCGTGATACGCAGTATTTT
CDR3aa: CSARRTLGGVRDTQYF

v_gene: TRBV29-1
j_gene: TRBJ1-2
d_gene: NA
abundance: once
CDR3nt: TGCAGCGCTGGATACGGGGGAACTAACTATGGCTACACCTTC
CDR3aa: CSAGYGGTNYGYTF

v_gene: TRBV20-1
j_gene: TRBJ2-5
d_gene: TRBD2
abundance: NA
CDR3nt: TGCAGTGCTAGAGATCTGAGCGGGGGGGCCACCCAGTACTTC
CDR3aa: CSARDLSGGATQYF

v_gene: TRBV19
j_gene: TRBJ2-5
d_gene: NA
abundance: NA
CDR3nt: TGTGCCAGTAGTCCCGGTGGGGGCCGGCGAGAGACCCAGTACTTC
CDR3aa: CASSPGGGRRETQYF